These 24 T cell receptor beta chains were all obtained from the same sample, sequenced in a study of shared clonotypes between healthy human individuals. Some clones are missing from TCRdb's copy, which holds only in-frame ones; the method was immunoSEQ multiplex PCR. This sample has around 1,100,000 clones, with roughly 80% found just once. Input material: memory CD4+ T cells from PBMCs. Subset in this sample: CD45RA-negative fraction. Receptor source: a man aged 18 to 29 in good health. Some clones in this sample may be carry-over from other donors' samples.

This chain uses TRBV29-1 with TRBJ2-3; D ambiguous. Trimming removed 1 base at V and 0 bases at J, with 8 bases between. The CDR3 length is 14 residues. Germline CDR1 and CDR2: SQVTM and ANQGSEA. CDR3 loop: CSVEVSSSTDTQYF. The CDR3 DNA follows: TGCAGCGTTGAAGTCAGTTCTAGCACAGATACGCAGTATTTT.

This chain connects TRBV5-1 to TRBJ1-4; no clear D gene. V lost 3 bases, J lost 3 bases, and 15 bases lay in between. The CDR3 has 16 residues. CDR1 is SGHRS and CDR2 is YFSETQ in the germline V gene. This CDR3 reads CASSSTTGVANEKLFF. As DNA, the CDR3 is TGCGCCAGCAGCTCCACCACCGGGGTAGCTAATGAAAAACTGTTTTTT.

This clone appeared a single time. The chain combines TRBV7-9 with TRBJ1-1; TRBD1 might be the D (5 bases). Trimming pared 1 base from V and 5 bases from J, leaving 17 bases between. CDR3 size: 16 residues. The germline V gene has CDR1 SEHNR and CDR2 FQNEAQ (reference sequence). This CDR3 reads CASSLGSPGVSTEAFF. In nucleotides, the CDR3 is TGTGCCAGCAGCTTAGGGTCGCCGGGGGTTAGTACTGAAGCTTTCTTT.

On this clone: The same CDR3 arises from other DNA sequences in this sample as well. The V call is TRBV30, the J call TRBJ2-7; D not certain. CDR3 length: 11 amino acids. Germline V lookup: CDR1 GTSNPN, CDR2 SVGIG (reference sequence). Trimming cost V 2 bases and J 4 bases, with 6 bases left between them. CDR3 nucleotides: TGTGCCTGGAGTAACCGGTACGAGCAGTACTTC. Translated, it gives CAWSNRYEQYF.

The rearrangement joins TRBV11-2 to TRBJ2-3; possible D gene TRBD2, 5 bases. CDR1 is SGHAT and CDR2 is FQNNGV in the germline V gene. CDR3 length: 17 residues. The ends were cut back, 0 bases at V and 4 bases at J, with 17 bases in the middle. This CDR3 reads CASSLDLPGLVADTQYF. The CDR3 region has the DNA TGTGCCAGCAGCTTAGACCTCCCGGGATTGGTCGCAGATACGCAGTATTTT.

In its sample, this clone was seen a few times. The gene calls are TRBV4-3 and TRBJ1-4; TRBD1 matches at 11 bases. J lost 5 bases, V lost 3 bases, and 2 bases had no gene match. Germline V gene sequence: CDR1 LGHNA, CDR2 YSLEER. The CDR3 length is 15 residues. In DNA, the CDR3 is TGCGCCAGCAGCCAGGACAGGGGGCAAAATGAAAAACTGTTTTTT. Protein product: CASSQDRGQNEKLFF.

Worth noting for this clone: Other nucleotide sequences in the sample specify the same CDR3. The genes are TRBV11-2 and TRBJ1-2; TRBD1 is a possible D gene (5 bases). There are 13 residues in the CDR3. The V gene's germline CDR1 is SGHAT and CDR2 FQNNGV. V was trimmed by 1 base and J by 5 bases, leaving 8 bases between them. Here the CDR3 DNA reads TGTGCCAGCAGCTTAGCGGGGGGATATGGCTACACCTTC. Its protein product is CASSLAGGYGYTF.

This clone has ten or more counts. The chain recombines TRBV19 with TRBJ2-5, with 8 bases aligning to TRBD1. CDR1 is LNHDA and CDR2 is SQIVND in the germline V gene (reference sequence). This CDR3 contains 13 residues. The trim removed 6 bases at V and 9 bases at J, leaving 9 bases unmatched. DNA for the CDR3: TGTGCCAGTAGCACGGACAGGGACAGGTCCCAGTACTTC. Residues: CASSTDRDRSQYF.

This chain connects TRBV7-8 to TRBJ2-1; TRBD1 matches 8 bases. The germline CDR1 and CDR2 sequences are SGHVS and FQNEAQ. J gave up 1 base and V 3 bases, and 2 bases lay outside the gene matches. The CDR3 loop spans 15 amino acids. The CDR3 region is CASSFDRGSYNEQFF. The CDR3 DNA sequence: TGTGCCAGCAGCTTTGACAGGGGTTCCTACAATGAGCAGTTCTTC.

This clone was seen only a few times. This chain links TRBV11-2 with TRBJ2-4, with D possibly matching TRBD2 (5 bases). CDR1 is SGHAT, CDR2 FQNNGV, per germline. This CDR3 has 14 residues. V was cut by 4 bases and J by 9 bases, with 16 bases left in between. The CDR3 DNA reads as TGTGCCAGCAGCTCCGCCCCGGAGGTTGGCATTCAGTACTTC. Translation: CASSSAPEVGIQYF.

This clone showed up just a few times. The V and J genes are TRBV7-9 and TRBJ2-3; D tentatively reads TRBD1 or TRBD2 (5 bases each). This CDR3 spans 15 amino acids. CDR1 SEHNR and CDR2 FQNEAQ come from the germline V gene (reference sequence). V was cut by 5 bases and J by 2 bases, with 14 bases left in between. CDR3 sequence reads: CASSPPGATTDTQYF. The CDR3 DNA reads TGTGCCAGCAGCCCACCCGGGGCAACCACAGATACGCAGTATTTT.

The J gene is TRBJ2-1, the V gene TRBV9; 9 bases are a match to TRBD2. This CDR3 has 15 amino acids. V gave up 3 bases and J gave up 5 bases; unmatched junction bases: 6. The germline V gene has CDR1 SGDLS and CDR2 YYNGEE. CDR3 region: CASSGTSGPDNEQFF. DNA for the CDR3: TGTGCCAGCAGCGGCACTAGCGGGCCAGACAATGAGCAGTTCTTC.

The V gene is TRBV9, the J gene TRBJ1-1; D is ambiguous. Germline V gene sequence: CDR1 SGDLS, CDR2 YYNGEE. With 0 bases removed from V and 3 bases from J, the gap between germline ends came to 9 bases. CDR3 length: 14 amino acids. CDR3 nucleotides: TGTGCCAGCAGCGTAGGACCTTTAGACACTGAAGCTTTCTTT. Translation: CASSVGPLDTEAFF.

V and J are TRBV28 and TRBJ1-1; D remains ambiguous. The germline V gene encodes CDR1 MDHEN and CDR2 SYDVKM. Trimming shortened V by 3 bases and J by 11 bases, and 16 bases separated the two germline ends. CDR3 length equals 13 residues. The CDR3 loop reads CASSLATDLGAFF. DNA of the CDR3: TGTGCCAGCAGTTTGGCTACGGACCTCGGGGCTTTCTTT.

The gene calls are TRBV15 and TRBJ2-3; possible D gene TRBD1, 5 bases. V was cut by 0 bases and J by 8 bases, with 15 bases left in between. Germline V lookup: CDR1 LNHNV, CDR2 YYDKDF (reference sequence). The CDR3 totals 15 residues. The CDR3: CATSRDRRTSPTQYF. The CDR3 DNA sequence: TGTGCCACCAGCAGAGACCGCCGGACATCCCCTACGCAGTATTTT.

The sample holds a few counts of this clone. The rearrangement uses TRBV27 and TRBJ1-2; no definite D call. V lost 4 bases to trimming and J lost 5 bases, with 11 bases between them. The CDR3 runs 13 residues. Germline V gene sequence: CDR1 MNHEY, CDR2 SMNVEV (reference sequence). The DNA for the CDR3 is TGTGCCAGCAGTTCCGGACGGCCTTATGGCTACACCTTC. Its translation is CASSSGRPYGYTF.

This sequence joins TRBV5-8 and TRBJ2-5, with 7 positions matching TRBD1. CDR1 is SGHTS, CDR2 YDEGEE, per germline. The CDR3 is made up of 13 amino acids. Unmatched junction bases numbered 7, after V lost 5 bases and J lost 6 bases. CDR3 in DNA: TGTGCCAGCAGTTCCCGACAGGGAAAGACCCAGTACTTC. Its protein product is CASSSRQGKTQYF. The complete variable domain, with remaining parts taken from reference TRBV5-8 and TRBJ2-5, reads EAGVTQSPTHLIKTRGQQATLRCSPISGHTSVYWYQQALGLGLQFLLWYDEGEERNRGNFPPRFSGRQFPNYSSELNVNALELEDSALYLCASSSRQGKTQYFGPGTRLLVL.

This clone was seen a handful of times. V gene TRBV18 combines with J gene TRBJ2-3; the D gene is possibly TRBD2 (5 bases). The CDR3 spans 14 residues. Germline loops: CDR1 KGHSH, CDR2 LQKENI. V was pared by 4 bases and J by 2 bases, with 10 bases between. CDR3 loop: CASSLSDFTDTQYF. CDR3 DNA: TGTGCCAGCTCACTTTCGGACTTCACAGATACGCAGTATTTT.

The chain uses TRBV19 and TRBJ2-7; D tentatively reads TRBD1 or TRBD2 (6 bases each). V was clipped by 6 bases and J by 0 bases, with 18 bases between them. This CDR3 has 16 amino acids. Germline V CDR1 and CDR2: LNHDA, SQIVND (reference sequence). CDR3 DNA sequence: TGTGCCAGTAGGCGCTCGGGGGCACCGGGCTCCTACGAGCAGTACTTC. Encoded protein: CASRRSGAPGSYEQYF.

The rearrangement links TRBV6-5 to TRBJ1-2; D remains unclear. Trimming took 5 bases from V and 2 from J, leaving 9 bases between them. The germline V gene has CDR1 MNHEY and CDR2 SVGAGI. The CDR3 covers 13 residues. The CDR3 DNA follows: TGTGCCAGCAGTCCGACGGTCAACTATGGCTACACCTTC. This sequence encodes CASSPTVNYGYTF.

This sequence joins TRBV9 and TRBJ2-7; 13 bases line up with TRBD2. The length of the CDR3 is 15 residues. CDR1 is SGDLS, CDR2 YYNGEE, per germline. The trim removed 3 bases at V and 6 bases at J, leaving 6 bases unmatched. In DNA, the CDR3 is TGTGCCAGCAGCGCCACCGGGACTAGCGGGACCGAGCAGTACTTC. It encodes CASSATGTSGTEQYF.

This clone was counted at least ten times. This rearrangement joins TRBV10-3 to TRBJ2-3; 10 bases are a match to TRBD2. With 5 bases clipped from V and 5 bases from J, the junction kept 7 bases outside the gene matches. The CDR3 runs 15 residues. Germline assignment: CDR1 ENHRY and CDR2 SYGVKD. The CDR3 DNA sequence: TGTGCCATCAGTACGAGCGGGAGGGCTGGAGATACGCAGTATTTT. Residues: CAISTSGRAGDTQYF.

CDR3 sequence (DNA): TGTGCCAGCAGTGGTTATGGCCCGGGGCGAGAATCCACCGGGGAGCTGTTTTTT. This codes for CASSGYGPGRESTGELFF. This chain joins TRBV28 and TRBJ2-2; D could derive from TRBD1 or TRBD2 (5 bases each). The germline V and J ends were trimmed by 5 bases and 4 bases, with 23 bases remaining between them. The germline V gene has CDR1 MDHEN and CDR2 SYDVKM. The CDR3 runs 18 residues.

This sequence joins TRBV2 and TRBJ2-6, with a possible D match to TRBD1 (6 bases). CDR3 size: 14 residues. Germline V gives CDR1 SNHLY, CDR2 FYNNEI. V was clipped by 6 bases and J by 4 bases, with 10 bases between them. CDR3 DNA sequence: TGTGCCAGCAGAGGGGGAACCGGGGCCAACGTCCTGACTTTC. Translation: CASRGGTGANVLTF.